The T cell receptor (beta chain) described here comes from a study of somatic mutations in cytotoxic T cells in rheumatoid arthritis. Study-wide points: Increasing age coincided with elevated CD8+ clonality among rheumatoid arthritis patients, though not among healthy controls.

CDR1 and CDR2 (germline): SGHAT, FQNNGV. Deletions cut 0 bases from V and 1 base from J, with 0 bases between. The CDR3 loop spans 12 amino acids. Only a few counts were recorded for this clone. Its antigen remains unknown. The assay was immunoSEQ multiplex PCR, and TCRdb's table has in-frame clones only and misses some. This repertoire shows approximately 25,000 clones, just under 75% found once; its top ten account for around 8.9%. Input material: CD8+ T cells sorted from blood. The rearrangement links TRBV11-2 to TRBJ1-1; D gene ambiguous. The source of this sequence is a young woman in good health. The CDR3 nucleotides are TGTGCCAGCAGCTTAGAGAACACTGAAGCTTTCTTT. It is translated as CASSLENTEAFF.